This T cell receptor (beta chain) was sequenced for a study of T-cell reconstitution after alpha-beta-depleted transplantation in children. Whole-study findings and limits: The origin of alpha-beta T cells about two months after transplant was reportedly several hundred expanded graft clones.

The CDR3 is 14 amino acids. Deletions cut 7 bases from V and 2 bases from J, with 18 bases between. The germline gives CDR1 SQVTM, CDR2 ANQGSEA. The table lists this clonotype with many counts. Antigen specificity is unknown. A TCRbeta library incorporating unique molecular identifiers was prepared. TCRdb itself ran the PCR reads through MiXCR, one entry per CDR3 protein. The table shows roughly 250,000 distinct CDR3 sequences, with 6.5% to 9% occurring only once. The chain recombines TRBV29-1 with TRBJ2-7; weak D call: TRBD2 (7 bases). The input for sequencing was PBMCs, mostly from graft donor cells, taken 180 days after TCRalphabeta/CD19-depleted stem cell transplant. This clonotype was sampled from a male patient younger than 18 who had a stem cell transplant for acute lymphoblastic leukemia, so the T cells may come from the graft donor. The CDR3 DNA follows: TGCAGCGCCACTATGCGGGGGCAAACCTACGAGCAGTACTTC. This codes for CSATMRGQTYEQYF.